Included here is one TCR beta chain sequence, with context. Other DNA variants within this sample encode the same CDR3. An assay was performed, and its level was deep. Assay used: immunoSEQ multiplex PCR; TCRdb lists only in-frame clones, some missing. The table records millions of clones, over 85% of them present only once. Germline loops: CDR1 MNHNY, CDR2 SVGAGI (reference sequence). V lost 6 bases to trimming and J lost 2 bases, with 7 bases between them. The length of the CDR3 is 12 residues. The donors were all Caucasian adults (living in Nashville, Tennessee). Negatively enriched CD4+ T cells were divided by CD45RA into naive and memory. The source of the sample is a study of shared clonotypes between healthy human individuals. Study context: Per-donor plates numbered three CD4 naive, three CD4 memory, two CD8 naive and one CD8 memory.

The chain recombines TRBV6-6 with TRBJ1-2; D is perhaps TRBD1 (5 bases). Sequenced: naive CD4+ T cells from PBMCs. Indicated subset: CD45RA+ positively selected. This TCR was sampled from a man younger than 30 in good health. Some clones in this sample may be carry-over from other donors' samples. CDR3 region: CASRAGNYGYTF. The CDR3 DNA reads TGTGCCAGCAGGGCAGGGAACTATGGCTACACCTTC.